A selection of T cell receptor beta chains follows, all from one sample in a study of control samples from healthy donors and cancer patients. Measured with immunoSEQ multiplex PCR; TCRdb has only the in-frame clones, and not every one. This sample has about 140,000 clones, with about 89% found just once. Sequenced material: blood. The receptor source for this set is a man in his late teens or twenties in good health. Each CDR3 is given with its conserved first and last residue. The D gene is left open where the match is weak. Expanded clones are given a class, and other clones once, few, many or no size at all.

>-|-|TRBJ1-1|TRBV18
CASSPTQSFTEAFF
TGTGCCAGCTCACCAACCCAGTCTTTCACTGAAGCTTTCTTT
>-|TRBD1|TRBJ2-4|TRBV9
CASSPRARQGENIQYF
TGTGCCAGCAGCCCCCGGGCCAGACAGGGCGAAAACATTCAGTACTTC
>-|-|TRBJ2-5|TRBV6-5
CAHGEWGRETQYF
TGTGCCCACGGGGAATGGGGTCGGGAGACCCAGTACTTC
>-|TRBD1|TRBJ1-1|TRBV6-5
CASSSLDRAHEAFF
TGTGCCAGCAGTTCCCTAGACAGGGCACATGAAGCTTTCTTT
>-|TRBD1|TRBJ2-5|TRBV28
CASRTGGRETQYF
TGTGCCAGCCGGACAGGGGGGAGGGAGACCCAGTACTTC
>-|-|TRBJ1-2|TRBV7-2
CASSLAGPTSSYGYTF
TGTGCCAGCAGCTTAGCGGGGCCAACCTCTTCCTATGGCTACACCTTC
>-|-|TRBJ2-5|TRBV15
CATSGGAIDRALETQYF
TGTGCCACCAGCGGGGGGGCAATCGACAGGGCCTTAGAGACCCAGTACTTC
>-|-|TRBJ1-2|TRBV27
CASSLSGQEGNYGYTF
TGTGCCAGCAGTTTATCTGGCCAGGAGGGCAACTATGGCTACACCTTC
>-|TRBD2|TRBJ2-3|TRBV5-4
CASSPDGLDSDTQYF
TGTGCCAGCAGCCCCGACGGACTAGATTCAGATACGCAGTATTTT
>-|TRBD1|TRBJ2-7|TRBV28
CASSLWGQGAGEQYF
TGTGCCAGCAGTTTATGGGGACAGGGGGCTGGCGAGCAGTACTTC
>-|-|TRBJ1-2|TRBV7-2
CASSSGFYGYTF
TGTGCCAGCAGCTCCGGGTTCTATGGCTACACCTTC
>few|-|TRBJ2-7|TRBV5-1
CASSLVQGQVNEQYF
TGCGCCAGCAGCTTGGTGCAGGGCCAGGTCAACGAGCAGTACTTC
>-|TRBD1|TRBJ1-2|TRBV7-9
CASSFTGTGWGYTF
TGTGCCAGCAGCTTTACCGGGACAGGCTGGGGCTACACCTTC
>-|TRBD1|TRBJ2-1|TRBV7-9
CASSLWTGYFNEQFF
TGTGCCAGCAGCTTATGGACAGGGTATTTTAATGAGCAGTTCTTC
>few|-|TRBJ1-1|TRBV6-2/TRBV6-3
CASSYFPAGSTMNTEAFF
TGTGCCAGCAGTTACTTCCCGGCGGGATCGACGATGAACACTGAAGCTTTCTTT
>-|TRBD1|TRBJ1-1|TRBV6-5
CASSMTGVVEAFF
TGTGCCAGCAGCATGACAGGGGTGGTTGAAGCTTTCTTT
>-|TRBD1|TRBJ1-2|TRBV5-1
CASSQRQGGAYGYTF
TGCGCCAGCAGCCAGAGACAGGGGGGAGCCTATGGCTACACCTTC
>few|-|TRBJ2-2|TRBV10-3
CAIGNPGTGGELFF
TGTGCCATCGGAAACCCAGGGACCGGCGGGGAGCTGTTTTTT
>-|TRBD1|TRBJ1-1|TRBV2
CASRLGQGARNTEAFF
TGTGCCAGCAGGTTGGGACAGGGGGCCCGGAACACTGAAGCTTTCTTT
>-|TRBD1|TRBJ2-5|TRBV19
CASTGSGGVETQYF
TGTGCCAGTACCGGGTCAGGGGGAGTGGAGACCCAGTACTTC
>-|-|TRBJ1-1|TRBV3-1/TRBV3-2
CASSQGRGTEAFF
TGTGCCAGCAGCCAAGGGAGGGGAACTGAAGCTTTCTTT
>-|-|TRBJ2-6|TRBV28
CASSPSHGGRAGANVLTF
TGTGCCAGCAGCCCCTCTCACGGGGGTCGGGCTGGGGCCAACGTCCTGACTTTC
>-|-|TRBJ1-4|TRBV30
CAWSVFFEKLFF
TGTGCCTGGAGTGTATTTTTTGAAAAACTGTTTTTT
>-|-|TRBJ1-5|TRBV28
CASSLGKGWRSNQPQHF
TGTGCCAGCAGTTTAGGTAAGGGGTGGAGAAGCAATCAGCCCCAGCATTTT
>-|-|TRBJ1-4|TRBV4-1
CASSQVFGSEGEKLFF
TGCGCCAGCAGCCAAGTTTTCGGCAGCGAGGGAGAAAAACTGTTTTTT
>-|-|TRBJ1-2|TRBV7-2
CASSLAGETNYGYTF
TGTGCCAGCAGCTTAGCGGGGGAAACTAACTATGGCTACACCTTC